This entry lists 2 T cell receptor beta chains sequenced from one sample in a study of graft-versus-host responses after intestinal transplantation. Libraries were prepared by immunoSEQ multiplex PCR; TCRdb keeps only in-frame clonotypes and omits some of them. The sample contains about 22,000 clones, 55% to 65% of which appear only once. The sequences come from alloreactive CD4+ T cells from a mixed lymphocyte reaction culture, collected before intestinal transplant. Stated subset: CFSE-low proliferating T cells sorted from roughly 6-day pre-transplant mixed lymphocyte reaction (GvH or HvG direction). These receptors all stem from a human patient who received an intestinal transplant.

This clone has only a few counts. The chain employs TRBV18 and TRBJ1-2, with D hard to call. This CDR3 is 14 amino acids long. V lost 2 bases and J 4 bases, leaving 11 bases between the germline ends. Per germline, CDR1 KGHSH and CDR2 LQKENI. The DNA for the CDR3 is TGTGCCAGCTCACCAGCTCCAGACATCTATGGCTACACCTTC. Translated, it gives CASSPAPDIYGYTF.

The V gene is TRBV27, the J gene TRBJ1-5; a possible D gene is TRBD1 (5 bases). Deletions cut 6 bases from V and 12 bases from J, with 24 bases between. This CDR3 spans 15 amino acids. Looked up from germline, CDR1 is MNHEY and CDR2 is SMNVEV (reference sequence). The CDR3 DNA follows: TGTGCCAGCAGGACAATAGGACACCCCTGGAATTACCAGCATTTT. It specifies CASRTIGHPWNYQHF.